These 8 T cell receptor beta chains were sequenced from one sample in a study of control samples from healthy donors and cancer patients. TCRdb's copy holds only in-frame clones and misses some; the assay was immunoSEQ multiplex PCR. The profile covers tens of thousands of clones, with around nine tenths appearing a single time and more than 5.5% taken by the ten largest. What was sequenced was blood. Source of these receptors: a woman in her forties or fifties in good health.

V usage is TRBV5-1 and J usage is TRBJ1-1; D may be TRBD1 (5 bases). With 0 bases removed from V and 4 bases from J, the gap between germline ends came to 13 bases. Germline V CDR1 and CDR2: SGHRS, YFSETQ. The length of the CDR3 is 15 residues. The CDR3 protein is CASSLADPGSTEAFF. Written as DNA, the CDR3 is TGCGCCAGCAGCTTGGCCGACCCAGGGAGCACTGAAGCTTTCTTT.

The chain combines TRBV7-9 with TRBJ1-4; 7 bases align to TRBD1. The V and J ends lost 5 bases and 8 bases, in that order; junction bases with no gene match: 8. Germline assignment: CDR1 SEHNR and CDR2 FQNEAQ (reference sequence). The CDR3 totals 14 residues. CDR3 bases: TGTGCCAGCAGCCCGGGACAGCCACCAGAAAAACTGTTTTTT. Protein: CASSPGQPPEKLFF.

V is TRBV23-1 and J is TRBJ1-1; no clear D. TRBV23-1 is an open reading frame, and its role is uncertain. The CDR3 covers 13 residues. The ends were cut back, 4 bases at V and 1 base at J, with 7 bases in the middle. The CDR3 protein is CASSLIGNTEAFF. The CDR3 region has the DNA TGCGCCAGCAGTCTAATAGGGAACACTGAAGCTTTCTTT.

The V call is TRBV18, the J call TRBJ2-7; 7 bases agree with TRBD1. J gave up 2 bases and V 3 bases, and 7 bases lay outside the gene matches. The germline CDR1 and CDR2 sequences are KGHSH and LQKENI. CDR3 length equals 15 residues. This CDR3 is CASSPYRDSTYEQYF. DNA of the CDR3: TGTGCCAGCTCACCCTACCGGGACAGTACCTACGAGCAGTACTTC.

The rearrangement joins TRBV12-2 to TRBJ2-3. TRBV12-2 is a known pseudogene. CDR3 size: 21 residues. DNA for the CDR3: TGTGCAAGTCGCTCGGTAGGGACTAGAGACAGGGGTAGCACCCCCACAGATACGCAGTATTTT. It specifies CASRSVGTRDRGSTPTDTQYF.

The chain links TRBV19 to TRBJ1-1; no firm D call. V lost 5 bases to trimming and J lost 2 bases, with 18 bases between them. Germline values: CDR1 LNHDA, CDR2 SQIVND (reference sequence). This CDR3 has 16 residues. The CDR3 region has the DNA TGTGCCAGTAGTCTCGACTCCCGGACCGGTAACACTGAAGCTTTCTTT. As protein: CASSLDSRTGNTEAFF.

The gene calls are TRBV21-1 and TRBJ1-5; the table's D call TRBD1 went unverified against the DNA. TRBV21-1 is an annotated pseudogene. The CDR3 length is 17 residues. The CDR3 is CASSKALPGQGYQPQHF. The DNA of the CDR3 is TGTGCCAGCAGCAAAGCCCTTCCGGGACAAGGGTATCAGCCCCAGCATTTT.

The chain is built from TRBV7-9 and TRBJ1-1; 9 positions match TRBD1. V shed 7 bases, J shed 1 base, and the junction held 7 bases outside the gene matches. Looked up from germline, CDR1 is SEHNR and CDR2 is FQNEAQ (reference sequence). CDR3 length: 15 residues. CDR3 amino acids: CASTPGTGTNTEAFF. The CDR3 DNA reads TGTGCCAGCACCCCAGGGACAGGGACGAACACTGAAGCTTTCTTT.